The sequence of this T cell receptor (beta chain) was determined in a study of CD8 T cells in Susac syndrome. Germline CDR1 LGHNA, CDR2 YNFKEQ. The CDR3 extends over 16 amino acids. Between the trimmed V and J ends, which lost 1 base and 2 bases, there was a span of 12 bases. With random hexamers, roughly 0.45 to 1 ug RNA was reverse transcribed. Each CDR3 protein is one row after TCRdb ran MiXCR on the immunoSEQ multiplex PCR reads. The sample has around 99,000 distinct CDR3 sequences, 90% to 98% seen once; the top ten hold just over 0.095%. Source material: CD4+ T cells from PBMCs. The chain uses TRBV4-2 and TRBJ2-1, with D unresolved. This TCR came from a human donor in good health. In DNA, the CDR3 is TGTGCCAGCAGCCAAGCGGCACTCGAAACCTACAATGAGCAGTTCTTC. It codes for CASSQAALETYNEQFF.